The T cell receptor (beta chain) under discussion was sequenced for a study of blood T cell repertoires in COVID-19. Background on the study: Donors in the United States, Italy and Spain gave samples during acute or convalescent COVID-19. The cDNA or gDNA used as material had been derived from T cells, B-cell-depleted T cells, or PBMCs.

Trimming removed 1 base from V and 7 bases from J, with 10 bases in between. The germline CDR1 and CDR2 sequences are SGHNT and YENEEA. The CDR3 is made up of 13 amino acids. Seattle patient enrollment occurred during active infection, with longitudinal follow-up thereafter. Original methodology: Reference gene primer amplification in the assay estimated nucleated cell counts. Repertoires were generated with immunoSEQ multiplex PCR, while TCRdb's copy carries only in-frame clones and drops some. The V and J calls and clone size are taken from that table; D and trimming were inferred from the DNA. The sample lists 250,000 to 400,000 clones, 88% seen once, with about 1.5% in the top ten.

Material for sequencing was peripheral blood. This clonotype was obtained from a woman in her 30s with COVID-19, enrolled during active disease. The chain has TRBV11-3 and TRBJ1-1; D unclear. CDR3 protein: CASSLGRRYEAFF. The DNA for the CDR3 is TGTGCCAGCAGCTTAGGTCGCAGATATGAAGCTTTCTTT. The full variable domain, completed using reference TRBV11-3 and TRBJ1-1, is EAGVVQSPRYKIIEKKQPVAFWCNPISGHNTLYWYLQNLGQGPELLIRYENEEAVDDSQLPKDRFSAERLKGVDSTLKIQPAELGDSAVYLCASSLGRRYEAFFGQGTRLTVV.